Shown below are 14 T cell receptor beta chains from a single sample sequenced in a study of OX40 agonist ivuxolimab in advanced cancers. Sequencing used immunoSEQ multiplex PCR; TCRdb keeps in-frame clones, though not all of them. The sample records 30,000 to 35,000 clones, 89% being singletons. Sequences were derived from CD4+ or CD8+ T cells sorted from blood, sampled in a trial of the OX40 agonist ivuxolimab. Source of these receptors: an adult with an advanced solid tumor such as melanoma, head and neck, liver or kidney cancer.

This clone was picked up one time. The chain combines TRBV2 with TRBJ1-6, with D unclear. The CDR3 runs 16 residues. Germline V CDR1 and CDR2: SNHLY, FYNNEI. The V end lost 1 base, the J end lost 6 bases, and 13 bases lay between the germline ends. The CDR3 here is CASSEVPQRANSPLHF. The CDR3 DNA reads TGTGCCAGCAGTGAAGTCCCACAGCGCGCTAATTCACCCCTCCACTTT.

The chain joins TRBV27 to TRBJ2-1; 8 positions agree with TRBD2. The V gene end was trimmed by 6 bases and the J gene end by 7 bases; junction bases not matched to a gene: 14. From germline, CDR1 is MNHEY and CDR2 SMNVEV (reference sequence). There are 16 residues in the CDR3. The CDR3 reads CASSPYSGSSGNEQFF. CDR3 coding DNA: TGTGCCAGCAGCCCATACAGCGGGAGTTCGGGAAATGAGCAGTTCTTC.

This rearrangement joins TRBV29-1 to TRBJ2-5, with D perhaps matching TRBD1 (5 bases). Looked up from germline, CDR1 is SQVTM and CDR2 is ANQGSEA. There are 12 residues in the CDR3. Deletions cut 1 base from V and 2 bases from J, with 5 bases between. CDR3 region: CSVEGQQETQYF. The CDR3 DNA is TGCAGCGTTGAAGGACAGCAAGAGACCCAGTACTTC.

The rearrangement joins TRBV27 to TRBJ1-1; D is unresolved. Trimming pared 6 bases from V and 7 bases from J, leaving 27 bases between. This CDR3 has 17 amino acids. Germline V gene lookup returns CDR1 MNHEY and CDR2 SMNVEV (reference sequence). CDR3 sequence reads: CASSPVLVSGQSSEAFF. The CDR3 nucleotides read TGTGCCAGCAGCCCGGTTCTGGTATCGGGTCAGTCGAGTGAAGCTTTCTTT.

The rearrangement links TRBV6-4 to TRBJ2-7, with D possibly TRBD1 on 5 matching bases. The V and J ends lost 5 bases and 2 bases respectively, with 16 bases between them. The CDR3 consists of 15 residues. The germline V gene encodes CDR1 MRHNA and CDR2 SNTAGT. In DNA, the CDR3 is TGTGCCAGCAGTCCCCCCACCGACAGTACCTACGAGCAGTACTTC. Translation: CASSPPTDSTYEQYF.

The chain couples TRBV6-5 to TRBJ2-5; 8 bases agree with TRBD1. Per the germline V gene, CDR1 is MNHEY and CDR2 is SVGAGI. The CDR3 contains 15 residues. V shed 4 bases and J 5 bases; nucleotides not matched to a gene: 9. CDR3 DNA: TGTGCCAGCAGTTCAATGACAGGGGTCGGGGAGACCCAGTACTTC. Protein product: CASSSMTGVGETQYF.

CDR3: CASSLGDIKSSYEQYF. DNA of the CDR3: TGTGCCAGCAGCTTGGGTGACATTAAGAGCTCCTACGAGCAGTACTTC. The rearrangement joins TRBV5-5 to TRBJ2-7; D gene unclear. Germline V CDR1 and CDR2: SGHKS, YYEKEE (reference sequence). This CDR3 is built from 16 residues. Trimming stripped 0 bases from V and 0 bases from J, with 13 bases between.

The genes are TRBV19 and TRBJ1-1, with 7 bases lining up with TRBD1. CDR3 length: 14 amino acids. The J segment lost 4 bases and the V segment lost 2 bases, leaving 4 bases of the junction unmatched. Looked up from germline, CDR1 is LNHDA and CDR2 is SQIVND (reference sequence). CDR3 region: CASSISNRGTEAFF. CDR3 nucleotides: TGTGCCAGTAGTATATCCAACAGGGGCACTGAAGCTTTCTTT.

The gene calls are TRBV29-1 and TRBJ2-7; TRBD1 agrees at 8 bases. Germline-derived CDR1 and CDR2 are SQVTM and ANQGSEA. The length of the CDR3 is 13 residues. Unmatched junction bases numbered 9, after V lost 0 bases and J lost 11 bases. CDR3 nucleotide sequence: TGCAGCGTTGAAGACCTTGAACAGGGGGAGAAGTACTTC. This codes for CSVEDLEQGEKYF.

The chain employs TRBV25-1 and TRBJ2-7; 8 bases align to TRBD2. The CDR3 consists of 12 residues. With 6 bases clipped from V and 3 bases from J, the junction kept 1 base outside the gene matches. Germline CDR1 reads MGHDK; CDR2 reads SYGVNS. CDR3 amino acids: CASSGGGYEQYF. CDR3 DNA sequence: TGTGCCAGCAGCGGGGGGGGCTACGAGCAGTACTTC.

The chain uses TRBV21-1 and TRBJ2-7; TRBD1 reflects the table's D call only, with no check against the DNA. TRBV21-1 is designated a pseudogene. The CDR3 spans 19 residues. CDR3 protein: CASSKVKSGWAGVVHEQYF. In DNA form, the CDR3 reads TGTGCCAGCAGCAAAGTAAAATCGGGCTGGGCAGGGGTGGTGCACGAGCAGTACTTC.

CDR3 protein: CASSVGGPPYNEQFF. The CDR3, as DNA: TGTGCCAGCAGCGTAGGAGGACCTCCCTACAATGAGCAGTTCTTC. This rearrangement joins TRBV11-2 to TRBJ2-1; D may be TRBD2 (5 bases). This CDR3 is built from 15 residues. V was cut by 5 bases and J by 2 bases, with 13 bases left in between. Germline values: CDR1 SGHAT, CDR2 FQNNGV.

V and J are TRBV29-1 and TRBJ2-2; D remains ambiguous. The CDR3 runs 13 residues. Trimming removed 1 base from V and 4 bases from J, with 7 bases in between. CDR1 is SQVTM, CDR2 ANQGSEA, per germline. The CDR3 DNA sequence: TGCAGCGTTGAAGGCAGACCCACCGGGGAGCTGTTTTTT. Its protein product is CSVEGRPTGELFF.

The rearrangement links TRBV28 to TRBJ2-5; D is unresolved. The tail of the sequence fits TRBJ2-7 better, so the J call may be wrong. There are 15 residues in the CDR3. Germline V gene sequence: CDR1 MDHEN, CDR2 SYDVKM. This chain's CDR3 is CASSSRLLQAYEQYF. The DNA for the CDR3 is TGTGCCAGCAGTTCCCGCCTCCTCCAAGCCTACGAGCAGTACTTC.